This TCR beta chain derives from a study of T cells after yellow fever vaccination. Study-wide results and limits: Clones from primary vaccination mostly reappeared after the booster (roughly 95% CD4, over 85% CD8).

In this sample, this clonotype turned up a few times. Antigen: not known. The germline gives CDR1 LNHNV, CDR2 YYDKDF (reference sequence). V was pared by 0 bases and J by 0 bases, with 14 bases of the junction left unmatched. The CDR3 length is 21 residues. TCRdb recomputed calls from the 5' RACE reads with MiXCR, one row per CDR3 protein. In the table there are about 300,000 distinct CDR3 sequences, around 7% of which are singletons. This chain uses TRBV15 with TRBJ2-2; 9 bases are a match to TRBD2. This receptor was identified in a man aged 18-30 years who received the YFV17D yellow fever vaccine. Material: PBMCs, obtained around 45 days after the first yellow fever vaccination. The chain's CDR3 is CATSRDFGGSGGPANTGELFF. The CDR3 nucleotides read TGTGCCACCAGCAGAGATTTTGGGGGTAGCGGGGGACCCGCGAACACCGGGGAGCTGTTTTTT.